The present T cell receptor (beta chain) was sequenced within a study of cytomegalovirus exposure and HLA in healthy donors. Study-wide points: Accurate prediction of most subjects' HLA-A and HLA-B alleles from TCR beta sequences was reported.

The PCR contained 60 Vbeta and 13 Jbeta primers. Generated by immunoSEQ multiplex PCR, the TCRdb table keeps only in-frame clones and is missing some. The table has fewer than 250,000 clones, 80% to 90% seen once; the top ten hold 2.5% to 3%. Despite likely unrecorded immune exposures, the donors were nominally healthy at the time of sampling. This CDR3 spans 14 amino acids. V was shortened by 2 bases and J by 10 bases, with 15 bases between the two germline ends. Germline V gene data show CDR1 as MDHEN and CDR2 as SYDVKM. Notes on this clone: No antigen is known for it.

Sequencing was performed on PBMCs. The chain couples TRBV28 to TRBJ2-1; no reliable D call. The receptor was derived from a man under 40 in good health and CMV-seronegative. The CDR3 coding sequence is TGTGCCAGCAGTTTACCCCACCTTAGAAGCGAGCAGTTCTTC. Residues: CASSLPHLRSEQFF.